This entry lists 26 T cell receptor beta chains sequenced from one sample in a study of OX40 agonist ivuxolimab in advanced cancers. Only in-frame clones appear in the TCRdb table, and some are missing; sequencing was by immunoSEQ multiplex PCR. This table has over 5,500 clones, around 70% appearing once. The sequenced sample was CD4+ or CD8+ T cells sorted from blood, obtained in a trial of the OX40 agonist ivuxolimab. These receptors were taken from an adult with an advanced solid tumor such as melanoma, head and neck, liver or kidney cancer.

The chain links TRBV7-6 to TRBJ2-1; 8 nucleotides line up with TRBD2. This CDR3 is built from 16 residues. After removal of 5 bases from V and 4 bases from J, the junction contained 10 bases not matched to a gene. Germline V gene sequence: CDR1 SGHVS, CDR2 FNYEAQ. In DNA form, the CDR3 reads TGTGCCAGCAGCAGGGAAGACCCGGGAGGGTACAATGAGCAGTTCTTC. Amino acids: CASSREDPGGYNEQFF.

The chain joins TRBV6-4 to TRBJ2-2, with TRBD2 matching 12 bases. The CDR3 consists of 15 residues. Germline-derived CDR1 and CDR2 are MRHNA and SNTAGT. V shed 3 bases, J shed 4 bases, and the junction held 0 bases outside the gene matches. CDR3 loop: CASSETSGSTGELFF. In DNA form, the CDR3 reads TGTGCCAGCAGTGAGACTAGCGGGAGCACCGGGGAGCTGTTTTTT.

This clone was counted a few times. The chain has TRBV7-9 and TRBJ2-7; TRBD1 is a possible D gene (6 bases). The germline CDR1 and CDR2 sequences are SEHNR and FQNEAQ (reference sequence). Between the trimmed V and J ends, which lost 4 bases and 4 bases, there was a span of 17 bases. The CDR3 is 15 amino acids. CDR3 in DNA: TGTGCCAGCAGCTCCCCCGCGACAGGAAGGTACGAGCAGTACTTC. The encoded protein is CASSSPATGRYEQYF.

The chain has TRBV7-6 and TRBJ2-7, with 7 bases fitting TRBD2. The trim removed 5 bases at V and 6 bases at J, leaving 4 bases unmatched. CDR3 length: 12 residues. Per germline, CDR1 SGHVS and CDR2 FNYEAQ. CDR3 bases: TGTGCCAGCAGCCCCGGGGGGAGCGAGCAGTACTTC. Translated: CASSPGGSEQYF.

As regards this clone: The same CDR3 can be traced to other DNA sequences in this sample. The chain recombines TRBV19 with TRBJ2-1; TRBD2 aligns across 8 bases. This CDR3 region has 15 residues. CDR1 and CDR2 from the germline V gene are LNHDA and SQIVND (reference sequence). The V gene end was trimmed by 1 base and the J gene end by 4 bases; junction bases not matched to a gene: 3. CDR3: CASSIGGLGYNEQFF. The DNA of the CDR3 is TGTGCCAGTAGTATAGGGGGACTAGGTTACAATGAGCAGTTCTTC.

Here the CDR3 reads CASSKVVAGWANEKLFF. The DNA of the CDR3 is TGTGCCAGCAGCAAAGTAGTAGCGGGGTGGGCTAATGAAAAACTGTTTTTT. The genes are TRBV21-1 and TRBJ1-4. TRBV21-1 is annotated as a pseudogene. CDR3 length: 17 residues.

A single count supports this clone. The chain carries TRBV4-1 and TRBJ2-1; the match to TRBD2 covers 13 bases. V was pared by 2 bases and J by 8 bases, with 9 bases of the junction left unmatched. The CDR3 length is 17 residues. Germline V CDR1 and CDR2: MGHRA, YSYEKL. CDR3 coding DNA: TGCGCCAGCAGCCAACAACCCGGGACTAGCGGGATGGATGAGCAGTTCTTC. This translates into CASSQQPGTSGMDEQFF.

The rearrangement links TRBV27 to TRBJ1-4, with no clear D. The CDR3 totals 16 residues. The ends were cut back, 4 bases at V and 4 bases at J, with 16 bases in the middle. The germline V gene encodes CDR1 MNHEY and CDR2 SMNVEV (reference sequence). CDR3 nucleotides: TGTGCCAGCAGTTCGACCGGACGGACTCTTAATGAAAAACTGTTTTTT. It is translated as CASSSTGRTLNEKLFF.

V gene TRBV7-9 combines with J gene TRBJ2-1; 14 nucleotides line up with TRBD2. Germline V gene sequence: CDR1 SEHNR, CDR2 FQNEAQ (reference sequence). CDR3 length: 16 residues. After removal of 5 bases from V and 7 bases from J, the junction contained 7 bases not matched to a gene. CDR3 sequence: CASSQDGLAGGNEQFF. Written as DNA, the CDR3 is TGTGCCAGCAGCCAAGACGGACTAGCGGGAGGTAATGAGCAGTTCTTC.

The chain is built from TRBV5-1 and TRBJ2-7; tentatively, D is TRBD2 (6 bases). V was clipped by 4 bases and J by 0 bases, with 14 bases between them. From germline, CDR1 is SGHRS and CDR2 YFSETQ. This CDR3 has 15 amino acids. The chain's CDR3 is CASSVGLADSYEQYF. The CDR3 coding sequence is TGCGCCAGCAGCGTTGGGTTAGCGGACTCCTACGAGCAGTACTTC. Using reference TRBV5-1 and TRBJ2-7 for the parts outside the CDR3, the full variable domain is KAGVTQTPRYLIKTRGQQVTLSCSPISGHRSVSWYQQTPGQGLQFLFEYFSETQRNKGNFPGRFSGRQFSNSRSEMNVSTLELGDSALYLCASSVGLADSYEQYFGPGTRLTVT.

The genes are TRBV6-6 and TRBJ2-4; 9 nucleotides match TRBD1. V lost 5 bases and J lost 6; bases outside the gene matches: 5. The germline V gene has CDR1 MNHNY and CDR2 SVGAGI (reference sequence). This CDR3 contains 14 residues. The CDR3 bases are TGTGCCAGCAGTGGACAGGGGCAAGTAAACATTCAGTACTTC. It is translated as CASSGQGQVNIQYF.

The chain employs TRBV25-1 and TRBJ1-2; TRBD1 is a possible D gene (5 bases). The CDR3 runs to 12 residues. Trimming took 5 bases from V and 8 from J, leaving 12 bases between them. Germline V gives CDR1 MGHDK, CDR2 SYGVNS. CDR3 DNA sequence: TGTGCCAGCAGTCAGGGCACAGGAGGCTACACCTTC. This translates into CASSQGTGGYTF.

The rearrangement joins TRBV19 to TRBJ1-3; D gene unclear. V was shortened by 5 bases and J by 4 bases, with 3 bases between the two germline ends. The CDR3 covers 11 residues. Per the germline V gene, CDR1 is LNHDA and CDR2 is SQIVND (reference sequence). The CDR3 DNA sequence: TGTGCCAGTAGTGCGGGAAACACCATATATTTT. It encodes CASSAGNTIYF. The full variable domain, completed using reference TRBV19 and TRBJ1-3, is DGGITQSPKYLFRKEGQNVTLSCEQNLNHDAMYWYRQDPGQGLRLIYYSQIVNDFQKGDIAEGYSVSREKKESFPLTVTSAQKNPTAFYLCASSAGNTIYFGEGSWLTVV.

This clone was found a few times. In DNA form, the CDR3 reads TGTGCCAGCAGTGACTCGGGAAGCTACACCTTC. As protein: CASSDSGSYTF. V is TRBV2 and J is TRBJ1-2; D remains ambiguous. The CDR3 is made up of 11 amino acids. Deletions cut 3 bases from V and 9 bases from J, with 8 bases between. Germline loops: CDR1 SNHLY, CDR2 FYNNEI.

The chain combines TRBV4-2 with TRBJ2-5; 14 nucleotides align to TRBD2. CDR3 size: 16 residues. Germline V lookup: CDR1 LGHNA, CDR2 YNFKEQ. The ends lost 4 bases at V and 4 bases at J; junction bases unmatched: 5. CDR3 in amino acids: CASSPQGLAGGETQYF. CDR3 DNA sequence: TGTGCCAGCAGCCCTCAAGGACTAGCGGGAGGAGAGACCCAGTACTTC.

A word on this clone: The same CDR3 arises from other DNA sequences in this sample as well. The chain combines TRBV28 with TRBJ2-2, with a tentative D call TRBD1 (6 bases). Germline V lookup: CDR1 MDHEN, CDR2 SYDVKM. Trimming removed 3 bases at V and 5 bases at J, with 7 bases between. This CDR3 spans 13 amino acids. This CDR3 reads CASSLRGTGELFF. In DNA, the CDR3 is TGTGCCAGCAGTTTGAGGGGGACCGGGGAGCTGTTTTTT.

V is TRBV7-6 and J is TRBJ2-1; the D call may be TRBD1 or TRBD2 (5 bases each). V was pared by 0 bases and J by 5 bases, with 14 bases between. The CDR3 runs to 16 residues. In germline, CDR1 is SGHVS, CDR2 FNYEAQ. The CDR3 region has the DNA TGTGCCAGCAGCTTAGCACCGGGGACGCCAGACAATGAGCAGTTCTTC. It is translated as CASSLAPGTPDNEQFF.

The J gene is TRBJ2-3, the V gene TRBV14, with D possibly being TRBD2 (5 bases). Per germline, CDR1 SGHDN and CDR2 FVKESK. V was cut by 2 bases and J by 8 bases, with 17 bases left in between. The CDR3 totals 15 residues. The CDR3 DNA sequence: TGTGCCAGCAGCCAATCTTCGAGGGATCGGGGTACGCAGTATTTT. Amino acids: CASSQSSRDRGTQYF.

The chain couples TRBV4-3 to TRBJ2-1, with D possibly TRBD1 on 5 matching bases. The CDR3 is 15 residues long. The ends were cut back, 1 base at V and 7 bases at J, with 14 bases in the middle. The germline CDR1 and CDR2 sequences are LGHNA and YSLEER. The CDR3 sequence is CASSQGRGTGNEQFF. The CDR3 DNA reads TGCGCCAGCAGCCAAGGAAGGGGAACTGGGAATGAGCAGTTCTTC.

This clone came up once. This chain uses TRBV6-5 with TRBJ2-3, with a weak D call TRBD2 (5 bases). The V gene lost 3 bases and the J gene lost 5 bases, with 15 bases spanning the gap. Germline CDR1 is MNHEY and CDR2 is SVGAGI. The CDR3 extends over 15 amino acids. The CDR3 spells CASSYTGLRVDTQYF. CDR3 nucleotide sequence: TGTGCCAGCAGTTATACCGGACTTCGTGTAGATACGCAGTATTTT.

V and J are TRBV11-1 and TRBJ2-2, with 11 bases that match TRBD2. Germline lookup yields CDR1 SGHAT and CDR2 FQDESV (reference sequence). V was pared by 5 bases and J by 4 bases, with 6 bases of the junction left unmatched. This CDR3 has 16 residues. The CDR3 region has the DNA TGTGCCAGCAGCGAACTAGCGGGAGTTCGCACCGGGGAGCTGTTTTTT. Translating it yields CASSELAGVRTGELFF.

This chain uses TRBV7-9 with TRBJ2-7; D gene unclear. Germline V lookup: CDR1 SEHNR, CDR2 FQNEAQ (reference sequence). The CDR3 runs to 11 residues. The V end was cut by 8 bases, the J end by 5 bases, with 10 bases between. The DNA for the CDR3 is TGTGCCAGCCAATACCTCGACGAGCAGTACTTC. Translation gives CASQYLDEQYF.

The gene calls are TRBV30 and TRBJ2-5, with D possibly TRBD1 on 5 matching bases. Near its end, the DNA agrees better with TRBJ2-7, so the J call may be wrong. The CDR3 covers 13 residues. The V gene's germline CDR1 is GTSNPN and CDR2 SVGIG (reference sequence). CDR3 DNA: TGTGCCTGGAGTGGGCAGGGCACCTACGAGCAGTACTTC. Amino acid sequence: CAWSGQGTYEQYF.

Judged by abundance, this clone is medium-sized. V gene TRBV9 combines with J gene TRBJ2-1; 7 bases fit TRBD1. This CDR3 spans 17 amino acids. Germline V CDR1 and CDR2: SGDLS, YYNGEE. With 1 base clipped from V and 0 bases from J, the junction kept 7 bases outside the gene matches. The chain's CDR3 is CASSVPVQGSSYNEQFF. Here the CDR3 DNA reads TGTGCCAGCAGCGTACCAGTACAGGGGAGCTCCTACAATGAGCAGTTCTTC. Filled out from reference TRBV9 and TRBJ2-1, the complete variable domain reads DSGVTQTPKHLITATGQRVTLRCSPRSGDLSVYWYQQSLDQGLQFLIQYYNGEERAKGNILERFSAQQFPDLHSELNLSSLELGDSALYFCASSVPVQGSSYNEQFFGPGTRLTVL.

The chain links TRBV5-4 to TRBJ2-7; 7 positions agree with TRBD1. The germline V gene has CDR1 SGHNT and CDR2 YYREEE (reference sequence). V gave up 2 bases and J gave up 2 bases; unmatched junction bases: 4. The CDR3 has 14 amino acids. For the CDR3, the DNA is TGTGCCAGCAGCTTTGGGGACAGCCCCTACGAGCAGTACTTC. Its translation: CASSFGDSPYEQYF.

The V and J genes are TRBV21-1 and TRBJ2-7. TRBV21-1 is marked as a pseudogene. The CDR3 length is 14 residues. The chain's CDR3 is CARRPGRGSREQYF. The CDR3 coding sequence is TGTGCCAGAAGACCGGGACGAGGGAGTCGCGAGCAGTACTTC.